These 5 T cell receptor beta chains share one sample of origin, sequenced in a study of T-cell reconstitution after alpha-beta-depleted transplantation in children (dated by TCRdb to about 2016). This specimen's treatment or condition label, interpreted: allogeneic hematopoietic cell transplantation with graft depleted of TCRalphabeta T cells and CD19 B cells. The library was built by means of PCR. Sequencing instrument: Illumina HiSeq 2500. TCR libraries were prepared with molecular barcoding, using unique molecular identifiers to normalize TCRbeta repertoire quantification. TCRdb ran its own pipeline on the public reads, namely fastp trimming at Q25 and MiXCR clone calling, and kept in-frame beta chains. Rows are unified per CDR3 protein, each entry keeping the most common DNA and genes. Recorded for this sample are around 60,000 distinct CDR3 sequences; roughly 45% of them occurred a single time. Roughly 98% of the sample is held by the ten biggest clonotypes.

The specimen was PBMCs, mostly from graft donor cells, collected 360 days after TCRalphabeta/CD19-depleted stem cell transplant. The receptors stem from a male patient aged 10 to 17 who had a stem cell transplant for acute lymphoblastic leukemia, so the T cells may come from the graft donor.

The CDR3 region is CSVDSTGELFF. The CDR3 region has the DNA TGCAGCGTGGACTCCACCGGGGAGCTGTTTTTT. The V call is TRBV29-1, the J call TRBJ2-2; TRBD2 might be the D (5 bases). Germline CDR1 reads SQVTM; CDR2 reads ANQGSEA. This CDR3 comprises 11 residues. V dropped 6 bases and J dropped 4 bases, with 6 bases sitting between them.

The rearrangement uses TRBV20-1 and TRBJ2-1, with 10 bases that match TRBD2. This CDR3 comprises 15 residues. Germline trimming cut 4 bases from V and 1 base from J; bases unmatched to any gene: 4. Germline CDR1 reads DFQATT; CDR2 reads SNEGSKA (reference sequence). This CDR3 reads CSATSGSGSYNEQFF. CDR3 DNA: TGCAGTGCTACTAGCGGGAGTGGATCCTACAATGAGCAGTTCTTC.

This clonotype was observed a few times. This chain connects TRBV5-1 to TRBJ2-7, with 7 bases lining up with TRBD2. The CDR3 is 14 residues long. Germline V lookup: CDR1 SGHRS, CDR2 YFSETQ. V lost 6 bases to trimming and J lost 6 bases; unmatched junction nucleotides: 12. This CDR3 reads CASMSLGLEGEQYF. CDR3 sequence (DNA): TGCGCCAGCATGTCCCTCGGACTAGAAGGCGAGCAGTACTTC.

The chain is built from TRBV29-1 and TRBJ2-4; 11 nucleotides align to TRBD1. The CDR3 is 13 residues long. From germline, CDR1 is SQVTM and CDR2 ANQGSEA. With V trimmed by 3 bases and J by 6 bases, 1 base remained unmatched. The CDR3 here is CSVDGTGGNIQYF. CDR3 bases: TGCAGCGTTGACGGGACAGGGGGAAACATTCAGTACTTC.

This clonotype was counted only a few times. The V call is TRBV9, the J call TRBJ2-5, with TRBD1 identical over 9 bases. The length of the CDR3 is 16 residues. CDR1 is SGDLS, CDR2 YYNGEE, per germline. Losses at the gene ends were 0 bases for V and 5 bases for J; bases not matched to a gene: 8. CDR3 nucleotide sequence: TGTGCCAGCAGCGTAGAAGAGGGACAGGGTTGGGAGACCCAGTACTTC. The encoded protein is CASSVEEGQGWETQYF.